Given below is one TCR beta chain in context. Its specificity is unknown. The data were obtained in a study of cytomegalovirus exposure and HLA in healthy donors. Notes on the study in general: Most observed TCR sequences were rare, whereas some public TCRs were detected in many donors. Confirmation in vitro established that three CMV-associated chains were specific for CMV antigens. In a later analysis, first-cohort TCR clusters were found to tend to co-occur in the roughly 120 validation repertoires.

Method: immunoSEQ multiplex PCR; TCRdb's copy keeps in-frame clones and lacks some. The data contain about 150,000 clones, less than 95% of them singletons. The CDR3 has 15 residues. Germline lookup yields CDR1 SGHRS and CDR2 YFSETQ. The germline V and J ends were trimmed by 0 bases and 0 bases, with 9 bases remaining between them. The origin of this receptor is a man younger than 35 in good health and CMV-seropositive. The sequencing input was PBMCs. This chain uses TRBV5-1 with TRBJ1-2; D unclear. CDR3: CASSLEAQANYGYTF. Here the CDR3 DNA reads TGCGCCAGCAGCTTGGAGGCGCAGGCTAACTATGGCTACACCTTC.